This T cell receptor (beta chain) was obtained from a study of cytomegalovirus exposure and HLA in healthy donors. This clone was seen a single time. Its antigen is undetermined. The CDR3 consists of 12 residues. V shed 5 bases and J shed 8 bases, with 12 bases lying between them. Germline loops: CDR1 MNHEY, CDR2 SVGAGI. Study-wide results and limits: In vitro checks showed that a few CMV-associated chains really do target CMV antigens. Near-uniform donor sequencing depth was presumed by presence/absence analyses.

The PCR used 60 Vbeta and 13 Jbeta primers. TCRdb keeps only in-frame clones here, not all; method: immunoSEQ multiplex PCR. The sample contains over 75,000 clones, 64% of which appear only once. The sequencing sample was made of PBMCs. The chain employs TRBV6-5 and TRBJ1-1, with D possibly being TRBD1 (5 bases). The sequence was collected from a human donor in good health. CDR3: CASSPRGGEAFF. The CDR3, as DNA: TGTGCCAGCAGTCCTCGGGGGGGGGAAGCTTTCTTT.